The 31 T cell receptor beta chains below come from one sample, sequenced in a study of blood T cell repertoires in COVID-19. Assay used: immunoSEQ multiplex PCR; TCRdb lists only in-frame clones, some missing. The sample has 95,000 to 150,000 clones, more than 70% seen once; the top ten hold 5.5% to 6%. Sequenced: peripheral blood. The receptor set was obtained from a man older than 75 with active or convalescent COVID-19.

The rearrangement joins TRBV7-2 to TRBJ1-6; 11 bases are shared with TRBD1. CDR3 length equals 15 residues. CDR1 is SGHTA, CDR2 FQGNSA, per germline. V dropped 7 bases and J dropped 12; count of bases not matched to a gene: 11. CDR3 in amino acids: CASKAGTGGWGPLHF. CDR3 DNA: TGTGCCAGCAAAGCAGGGACAGGGGGGTGGGGACCCCTCCACTTT.

This chain uses TRBV7-2 with TRBJ1-2; possibly TRBD1 for D (6 bases). Between the trimmed V and J ends, which lost 1 base and 0 bases, there was a span of 12 bases. The germline V gene has CDR1 SGHTA and CDR2 FQGNSA. The CDR3 has 16 residues. CDR3 sequence: CASSLDGQLTNYGYTF. The CDR3 DNA is TGTGCCAGCAGCTTAGACGGACAGCTGACTAACTATGGCTACACCTTC.

Written as DNA, the CDR3 is TGTGCCAGCAGTTCGGACAGCCCCCTCCACTTT. Its protein product is CASSSDSPLHF. This chain uses TRBV6-2 or TRBV6-3 with TRBJ1-6, with a weak D call TRBD1 (6 bases). Trimming stripped 4 bases from V and 13 bases from J, with 8 bases between. The CDR3 sequence is 11 residues long. Germline loops: CDR1 MNHEY, CDR2 SVGEGT.

The chain recombines TRBV7-2 with TRBJ2-7, with TRBD1 identical over 10 bases. This CDR3 is built from 14 residues. Germline CDR1 is SGHTA and CDR2 is FQGNSA. V lost 4 bases to trimming and J lost 5 bases; unmatched junction nucleotides: 5. This CDR3 reads CASSWGTGVNEQYF. The CDR3 bases are TGTGCCAGCAGCTGGGGGACAGGGGTAAACGAGCAGTACTTC. The full variable domain, completed using reference TRBV7-2 and TRBJ2-7, is GAGVSQSPSNKVTEKGKDVELRCDPISGHTALYWYRQSLGQGLEFLIYFQGNSAPDKSGLPSDRFSAERTGGSVSTLTIQRTQQEDSAVYLCASSWGTGVNEQYFGPGTRLTVT.

This chain uses TRBV2 with TRBJ2-5; TRBD2 matches at 10 bases. Germline V lookup: CDR1 SNHLY, CDR2 FYNNEI. The CDR3 extends over 16 amino acids. J lost 4 bases, V lost 2 bases, and 7 bases had no gene match. The CDR3 DNA reads as TGTGCCAGCAGTGAATGGCAGCGGGGGGGCCTAGAGACCCAGTACTTC. Translated: CASSEWQRGGLETQYF.

The chain employs TRBV27 and TRBJ2-7; D is perhaps TRBD2 (5 bases). The ends were cut back, 6 bases at V and 2 bases at J, with 14 bases in the middle. Germline CDR1 and CDR2: MNHEY and SMNVEV (reference sequence). CDR3 length: 14 amino acids. DNA of the CDR3: TGTGCCAGCAGAGAGCCCGGGAAAACCTACGAGCAGTACTTC. Its protein product is CASREPGKTYEQYF.

In the case of this clone: At one of its ends the junction is not consistent with the germline gene, which may arise from a read error. The V gene is TRBV7-7, the J gene TRBJ1-2; no reliable D call. CDR1 and CDR2 from the germline V gene are SSHAT and FNYEAQ (reference sequence). The CDR3 has 16 amino acids. Here the CDR3 DNA reads TGTGCTAGCAGCTTAGCGCTAAACAGTCCTAACTATGGCTACACCTTC. Its protein is CASSLALNSPNYGYTF.

This sequence joins TRBV5-4 and TRBJ1-5, with D uncertain. From germline, CDR1 is SGHNT and CDR2 YYREEE (reference sequence). Deletions cut 4 bases from V and 1 base from J, with 12 bases between. The CDR3 consists of 15 residues. The CDR3 bases are TGTGCCAGCAGCCCGGGGATCGGGAGCAATCAGCCCCAGCATTTT. Its translation is CASSPGIGSNQPQHF.

This clone came up a few times. V is TRBV2 and J is TRBJ1-2, with D perhaps matching TRBD1 (5 bases). Germline V CDR1 and CDR2: SNHLY, FYNNEI. The CDR3 is 15 residues long. The V end was cut by 6 bases, the J end by 4 bases, with 18 bases between. DNA of the CDR3: TGTGCCAGCAGGACCTCTCTGGGGGGGGTCTATGGCTACACCTTC. Its protein is CASRTSLGGVYGYTF.

The gene calls are TRBV6-6 and TRBJ2-5; D may be TRBD2 (6 bases). The CDR3 runs to 14 residues. CDR1 and CDR2 (germline): MNHNY, SVGAGI (reference sequence). Trimming removed 8 bases at V and 5 bases at J, with 18 bases between. The CDR3 DNA reads as TGTGCCAGCGGACACCACACCGGAGGGGAGACCCAGTACTTC. It is translated as CASGHHTGGETQYF.

Notes on this clone: This CDR3 fails to terminate in the conserved phenylalanine or tryptophan, so it likely reflects a read error. It is unclear where the CDR3 begins or ends on the DNA, so no DNA is shown, and the CDR3 is as TCRdb lists it. The J gene is TRBJ1-1, the V gene TRBV28; the D segment call TRBD1 is taken from the table without a DNA check. The CDR3 spans 14 amino acids, including both terminal residues. The germline gives CDR1 MDHEN, CDR2 SYDVKM. CDR3 amino acids: CASSLGAGGDGSRY.

The gene calls are TRBV28 and TRBJ2-5; 12 positions match TRBD2. CDR3 length equals 15 residues. Trimming removed 6 bases from V and 1 base from J; junction bases left unmatched: 3. CDR1 is MDHEN, CDR2 SYDVKM, per germline. CDR3 residues: CASRTSGGLQETQYF. The CDR3 bases are TGTGCCAGCAGGACTAGCGGGGGCCTCCAAGAGACCCAGTACTTC.

The V call is TRBV10-3, the J call TRBJ1-3; D might be TRBD1 (6 bases). The CDR3 runs to 17 residues. Germline-derived CDR1 and CDR2 are ENHRY and SYGVKD. V was shortened by 5 bases and J by 1 base, with 18 bases between the two germline ends. The CDR3 region is CAISSLPGQKSGNTIYF. In DNA form, the CDR3 reads TGTGCCATCAGTAGCCTTCCGGGACAAAAATCTGGAAACACCATATATTTT.

This rearrangement joins TRBV5-1 to TRBJ2-3; 10 bases line up with TRBD2. CDR3 length: 19 residues. With 2 bases clipped from V and 1 base from J, the junction kept 13 bases outside the gene matches. Germline V gene data show CDR1 as SGHRS and CDR2 as YFSETQ. The CDR3 coding sequence is TGCGCCAGCAGCTTACGGCCTCGGCTAGCGGGGGCCCGCACAGATACGCAGTATTTT. This encodes CASSLRPRLAGARTDTQYF.

This clone was recorded once. The chain carries TRBV7-2 and TRBJ2-5, with 8 bases matching TRBD1. Germline assignment: CDR1 SGHTA and CDR2 FQGNSA. The V gene end was trimmed by 6 bases and the J gene end by 6 bases; junction bases not matched to a gene: 15. This CDR3 contains 16 residues. The CDR3 sequence: CASSPARGRVVQTQYF. The CDR3 DNA reads as TGTGCCAGCAGTCCCGCCAGGGGGCGCGTTGTACAGACCCAGTACTTC.

This rearrangement joins TRBV6-5 to TRBJ1-2, with D possibly matching TRBD1 (6 bases). Per the germline V gene, CDR1 is MNHEY and CDR2 is SVGAGI. The CDR3 has 13 residues. Trimming shortened V by 5 bases and J by 2 bases, and 9 bases separated the two germline ends. As DNA, the CDR3 is TGTGCCAGCAGTCTCAGGGGAAACTATGGCTACACCTTC. Its protein product is CASSLRGNYGYTF.

The chain is built from TRBV19 and TRBJ1-2, with a weak D call TRBD1 (6 bases). The germline V gene encodes CDR1 LNHDA and CDR2 SQIVND (reference sequence). V was cut by 7 bases and J by 4 bases, with 16 bases left in between. This CDR3 spans 14 amino acids. In DNA, the CDR3 is TGTGCCAGTACCCCGGACAGATCGACCTATGGCTACACCTTC. Translating it yields CASTPDRSTYGYTF.

The rearrangement joins TRBV5-1 to TRBJ1-2; 7 bases are a match to TRBD1. Germline CDR1 SGHRS, CDR2 YFSETQ. V lost 0 bases, J lost 3 bases, and 5 bases stayed unmatched. The CDR3 covers 15 residues. CDR3 nucleotide sequence: TGCGCCAGCAGCTTGGCTCCGACAGGGTACTATGGCTACACCTTC. Protein product: CASSLAPTGYYGYTF. Filled out from reference TRBV5-1 and TRBJ1-2, the complete variable domain reads KAGVTQTPRYLIKTRGQQVTLSCSPISGHRSVSWYQQTPGQGLQFLFEYFSETQRNKGNFPGRFSGRQFSNSRSEMNVSTLELGDSALYLCASSLAPTGYYGYTFGSGTRLTVV.

The chain joins TRBV6-2 or TRBV6-3 to TRBJ2-7; no reliable D call. This CDR3 is 12 amino acids long. Germline V lookup: CDR1 MNHEY, CDR2 SVGEGT. V was clipped by 5 bases and J by 0 bases, with 5 bases between them. For the CDR3, the DNA is TGTGCCAGCAGTCAGGTCTCCTACGAGCAGTACTTC. Translating gives CASSQVSYEQYF.

This clone appeared a single time. The DNA of the CDR3 is TGTGCCAGCAGTACACAGGAAAAACTGTTTTTT. Translating it yields CASSTQEKLFF. The gene calls are TRBV2 and TRBJ1-4; D gene uncertain. V was trimmed by 5 bases and J by 8 bases, leaving 6 bases between them. There are 11 residues in the CDR3. CDR1 and CDR2 from the germline V gene are SNHLY and FYNNEI.

The chain has TRBV7-2 and TRBJ1-6; D unclear. Trimming cost V 4 bases and J 10 bases, with 14 bases left between them. This CDR3 has 14 residues. Germline CDR1 SGHTA, CDR2 FQGNSA. CDR3 loop: CASSSVIWESPLHF. The CDR3 DNA is TGTGCCAGCAGCTCGGTTATATGGGAGTCACCCCTCCACTTT.

The chain joins TRBV28 to TRBJ1-1; D remains unclear. This CDR3 has 14 amino acids. Germline V gene lookup returns CDR1 MDHEN and CDR2 SYDVKM. V was shortened by 5 bases and J by 4 bases, with 14 bases between the two germline ends. CDR3 protein: CASSPNNRRTEAFF. The CDR3 DNA sequence: TGTGCCAGCAGTCCCAACAATCGTCGCACTGAAGCTTTCTTT. The full variable domain, with the rest looked up from reference TRBV28 and TRBJ1-1, is DVKVTQSSRYLVKRTGEKVFLECVQDMDHENMFWYRQDPGLGLRLIYFSYDVKMKEKGDIPEGYSVSREKKERFSLILESASTNQTSMYLCASSPNNRRTEAFFGQGTRLTVV.

The rearrangement joins TRBV5-1 to TRBJ1-2; 7 nucleotides agree with TRBD1. The V segment lost 0 bases and the J segment 6 bases; nucleotides outside the gene matches: 5. This CDR3 is 14 amino acids long. In germline, CDR1 is SGHRS, CDR2 YFSETQ. Here the CDR3 DNA reads TGCGCCAGCAGCTTGGAACAGGGGATCGATGGCTACACCTTC. The encoded protein is CASSLEQGIDGYTF. Full variable domain (rest looked up from reference TRBV5-1 and TRBJ1-2): KAGVTQTPRYLIKTRGQQVTLSCSPISGHRSVSWYQQTPGQGLQFLFEYFSETQRNKGNFPGRFSGRQFSNSRSEMNVSTLELGDSALYLCASSLEQGIDGYTFGSGTRLTVV.

The rearrangement joins TRBV5-1 to TRBJ2-3; 8 bases are shared with TRBD2. This CDR3 comprises 17 residues. The germline CDR1 and CDR2 sequences are SGHRS and YFSETQ. With 0 bases clipped from V and 2 bases from J, the junction kept 8 bases outside the gene matches. The CDR3 DNA follows: TGCGCCAGCAGCTTGGGGCTCCCGGGGGGGACCACAGATACGCAGTATTTT. Amino acids: CASSLGLPGGTTDTQYF.

This chain uses TRBV7-9 with TRBJ1-2; the match to TRBD1 covers 10 bases. The germline V gene has CDR1 SEHNR and CDR2 FQNEAQ (reference sequence). This CDR3 is built from 13 residues. The J segment lost 10 bases and the V segment lost 5 bases, leaving 7 bases of the junction unmatched. For the CDR3, the DNA is TGTGCCAGCAGCCCATACGGGACAGGGGACTACACCTTC. It is translated as CASSPYGTGDYTF.

The V gene is TRBV20-1, the J gene TRBJ2-7; D ambiguous. The CDR3 is 12 amino acids. Per the germline V gene, CDR1 is DFQATT and CDR2 is SNEGSKA (reference sequence). The ends were cut back, 3 bases at V and 5 bases at J, with 11 bases in the middle. This CDR3 is CSASIRLDEQYF. In DNA, the CDR3 is TGCAGTGCTAGTATAAGGCTAGACGAGCAGTACTTC.

This clone showed up just once. This sequence joins TRBV7-2 and TRBJ2-6, with TRBD1 matching 7 bases. The trim removed 5 bases at V and 1 base at J, leaving 2 bases unmatched. CDR3 length: 15 residues. Germline assignment: CDR1 SGHTA and CDR2 FQGNSA. CDR3 in DNA: TGTGCCAGCAGCCCAGGGGGTTCTGGGGCCAACGTCCTGACTTTC. Translation: CASSPGGSGANVLTF.

The chain joins TRBV7-9 to TRBJ2-2; TRBD1 aligns across 8 bases. The ends lost 1 base at V and 6 bases at J; junction bases unmatched: 1. The CDR3 covers 14 residues. Germline V gene lookup returns CDR1 SEHNR and CDR2 FQNEAQ (reference sequence). The DNA for the CDR3 is TGTGCCAGCAGCTTAGGACAGGGGCCCGGGGAGCTGTTTTTT. It specifies CASSLGQGPGELFF. The full variable domain, completed using reference TRBV7-9 and TRBJ2-2, is DTGVSQNPRHKITKRGQNVTFRCDPISEHNRLYWYRQTLGQGPEFLTYFQNEAQLEKSRLLSDRFSAERPKGSFSTLEIQRTEQGDSAMYLCASSLGQGPGELFFGEGSRLTVL.

The rearrangement links TRBV7-2 to TRBJ1-1; no reliable D call. The germline CDR1 and CDR2 sequences are SGHTA and FQGNSA. This CDR3 region has 13 residues. Trimming left V 4 bases short and J 4 bases short, with 10 bases between. The CDR3 loop reads CASSSTRSTEAFF. In DNA form, the CDR3 reads TGTGCCAGCAGCTCGACACGGTCCACTGAAGCTTTCTTT.

The V call is TRBV18, the J call TRBJ2-5; TRBD1 might be the D (5 bases). Germline V gives CDR1 KGHSH, CDR2 LQKENI. The CDR3 has 13 amino acids. Trimming pared 0 bases from V and 6 bases from J, leaving 8 bases between. The CDR3 reads CASSPPGQKTQYF. The CDR3, as DNA: TGTGCCAGCTCACCACCGGGGCAGAAGACCCAGTACTTC.

The chain combines TRBV2 with TRBJ1-4; perhaps TRBD1 as D (5 bases). The CDR3 runs to 12 residues. V was pared by 6 bases and J by 8 bases, with 10 bases between. CDR1 SNHLY and CDR2 FYNNEI come from the germline V gene. CDR3 nucleotides: TGTGCCAGCAGACAAGGGGTCGAAAAACTGTTTTTT. Translation gives CASRQGVEKLFF.